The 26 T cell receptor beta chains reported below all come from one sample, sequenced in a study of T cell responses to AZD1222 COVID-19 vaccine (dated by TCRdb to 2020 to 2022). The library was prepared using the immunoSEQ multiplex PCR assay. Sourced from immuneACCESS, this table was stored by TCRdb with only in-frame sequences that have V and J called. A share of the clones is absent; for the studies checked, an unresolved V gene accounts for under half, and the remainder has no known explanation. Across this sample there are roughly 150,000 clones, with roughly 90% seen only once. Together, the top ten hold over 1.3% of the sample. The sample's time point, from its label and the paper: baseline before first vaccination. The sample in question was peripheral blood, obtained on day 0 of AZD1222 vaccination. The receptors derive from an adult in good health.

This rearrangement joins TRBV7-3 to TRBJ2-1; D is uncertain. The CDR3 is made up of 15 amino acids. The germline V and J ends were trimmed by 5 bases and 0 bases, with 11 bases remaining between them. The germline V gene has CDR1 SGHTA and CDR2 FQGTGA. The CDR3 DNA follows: TGTGCCAGCAGCACGACGCGCGACTCCTACAATGAGCAGTTCTTC. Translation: CASSTTRDSYNEQFF.

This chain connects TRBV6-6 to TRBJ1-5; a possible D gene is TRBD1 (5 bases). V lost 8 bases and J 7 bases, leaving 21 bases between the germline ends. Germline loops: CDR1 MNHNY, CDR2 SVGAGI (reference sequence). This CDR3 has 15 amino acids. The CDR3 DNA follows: TGTGCCAGCGGGACCTTCTCCGGGCGAATACAGCCCCAGCATTTT. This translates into CASGTFSGRIQPQHF.

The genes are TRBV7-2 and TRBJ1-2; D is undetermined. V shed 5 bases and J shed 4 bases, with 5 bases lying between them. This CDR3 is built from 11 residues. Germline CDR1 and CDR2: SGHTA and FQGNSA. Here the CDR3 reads CASSGRYGYTF. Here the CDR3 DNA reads TGTGCCAGCAGCGGACGCTATGGCTACACCTTC.

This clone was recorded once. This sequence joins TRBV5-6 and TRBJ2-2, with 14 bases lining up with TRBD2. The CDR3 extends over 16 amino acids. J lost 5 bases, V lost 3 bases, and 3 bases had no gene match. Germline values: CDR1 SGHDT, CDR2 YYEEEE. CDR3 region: CASSWGLAGETGELFF. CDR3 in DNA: TGTGCCAGCAGCTGGGGACTAGCGGGAGAGACCGGGGAGCTGTTTTTT.

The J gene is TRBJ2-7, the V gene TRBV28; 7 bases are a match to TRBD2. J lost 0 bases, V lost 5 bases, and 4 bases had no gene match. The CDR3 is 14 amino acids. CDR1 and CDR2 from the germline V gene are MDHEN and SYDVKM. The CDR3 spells CASSPPGGSYEQYF. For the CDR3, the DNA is TGTGCCAGCAGTCCCCCGGGGGGCTCCTACGAGCAGTACTTC.

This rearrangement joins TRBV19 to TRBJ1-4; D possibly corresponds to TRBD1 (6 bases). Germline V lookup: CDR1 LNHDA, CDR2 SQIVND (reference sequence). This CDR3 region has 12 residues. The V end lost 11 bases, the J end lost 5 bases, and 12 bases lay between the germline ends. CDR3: CASDSANEKLFF. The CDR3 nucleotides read TGTGCCTCGGACAGCGCCAATGAAAAACTGTTTTTT. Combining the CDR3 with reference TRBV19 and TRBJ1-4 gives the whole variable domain DGGITQSPKYLFRKEGQNVTLSCEQNLNHDAMYWYRQDPGQGLRLIYYSQIVNDFQKGDIAEGYSVSREKKESFPLTVTSAQKNPTAFYLCASDSANEKLFFGSGTQLSVL.

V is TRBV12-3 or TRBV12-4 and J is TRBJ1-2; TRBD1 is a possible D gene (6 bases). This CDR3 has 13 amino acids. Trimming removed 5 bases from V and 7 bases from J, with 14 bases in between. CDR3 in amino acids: CASSTQGGGGYTF. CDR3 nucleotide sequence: TGTGCCAGCAGTACACAGGGAGGTGGTGGCTACACCTTC.

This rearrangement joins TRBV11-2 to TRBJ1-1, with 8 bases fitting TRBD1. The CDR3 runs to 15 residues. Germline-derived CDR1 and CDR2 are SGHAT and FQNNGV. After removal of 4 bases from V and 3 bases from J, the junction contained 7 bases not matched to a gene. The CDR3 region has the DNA TGTGCCAGCAGCTCTCTGAGACAGGGGTACACTGAAGCTTTCTTT. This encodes CASSSLRQGYTEAFF.

The CDR3: CASSLPGTSGGDTQYF. The CDR3 DNA sequence: TGTGCCAGCAGTTTACCCGGGACTAGCGGGGGTGATACGCAGTATTTT. The chain combines TRBV27 with TRBJ2-3, with 14 bases lining up with TRBD2. The germline CDR1 and CDR2 sequences are MNHEY and SMNVEV (reference sequence). The CDR3 length is 16 residues. V lost 2 bases and J lost 6; bases outside the gene matches: 4.

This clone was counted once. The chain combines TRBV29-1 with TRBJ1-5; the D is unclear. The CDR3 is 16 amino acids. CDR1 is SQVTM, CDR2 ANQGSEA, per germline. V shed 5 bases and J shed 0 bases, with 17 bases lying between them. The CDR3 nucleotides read TGCAGCGTTCCCTACGGGAGGAGGAATAGCAATCAGCCCCAGCATTTT. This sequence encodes CSVPYGRRNSNQPQHF.

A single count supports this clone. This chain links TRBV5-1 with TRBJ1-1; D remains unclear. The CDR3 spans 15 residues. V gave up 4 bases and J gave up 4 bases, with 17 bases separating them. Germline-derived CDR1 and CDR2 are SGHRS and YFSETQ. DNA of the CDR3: TGCGCCAGCAGCCCCGAGGGCCCACCCCGCACTGAAGCTTTCTTT. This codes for CASSPEGPPRTEAFF.

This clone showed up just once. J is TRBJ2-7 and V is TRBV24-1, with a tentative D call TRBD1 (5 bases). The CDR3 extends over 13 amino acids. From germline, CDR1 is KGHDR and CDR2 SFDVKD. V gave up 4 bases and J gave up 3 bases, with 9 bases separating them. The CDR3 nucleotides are TGTGCCACCAGTGAGGGGCGCGGCTACGAGCAGTACTTC. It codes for CATSEGRGYEQYF.

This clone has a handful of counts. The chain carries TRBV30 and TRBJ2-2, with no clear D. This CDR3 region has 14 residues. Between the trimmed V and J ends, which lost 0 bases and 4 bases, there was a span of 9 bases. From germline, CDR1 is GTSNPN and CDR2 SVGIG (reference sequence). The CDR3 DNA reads TGTGCCTGGAGTGTATCGCGAGGCACCGGGGAGCTGTTTTTT. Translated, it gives CAWSVSRGTGELFF.

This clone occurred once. CDR3 in amino acids: CATSRYRGNTEAFF. In DNA, the CDR3 is TGTGCCACCAGCAGATACAGGGGGAACACTGAAGCTTTCTTT. The gene calls are TRBV15 and TRBJ1-1, with 7 bases identical to TRBD1. The ends lost 2 bases at V and 1 base at J; junction bases unmatched: 1. This CDR3 contains 14 residues. Per germline, CDR1 LNHNV and CDR2 YYDKDF (reference sequence).

The DNA of the CDR3 is TGCGCCAGCAGCTTACTACAGGGTGGGGCTGAAGCTTTCTTT. Amino acids: CASSLLQGGAEAFF. The chain employs TRBV5-1 and TRBJ1-1; tentative D call: TRBD1 (6 bases). Germline CDR1 and CDR2: SGHRS and YFSETQ. Trimming pared 2 bases from V and 6 bases from J, leaving 14 bases between. CDR3 length: 14 residues.

CDR3 residues: CASTWDREGNTIYF. The CDR3 nucleotides read TGTGCCAGCACTTGGGACAGGGAAGGAAACACCATATATTTT. The chain links TRBV6-6 to TRBJ1-3; 9 bases map to TRBD1. There are 14 residues in the CDR3. V lost 7 bases to trimming and J lost 4 bases; unmatched junction nucleotides: 5. The germline gives CDR1 MNHNY, CDR2 SVGAGI (reference sequence).

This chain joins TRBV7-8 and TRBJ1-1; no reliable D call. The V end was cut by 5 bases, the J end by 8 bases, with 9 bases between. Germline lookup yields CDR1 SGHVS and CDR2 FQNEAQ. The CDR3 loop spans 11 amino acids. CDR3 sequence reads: CASSLADEAFF. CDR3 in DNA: TGTGCCAGCAGCCTCGCGGACGAAGCTTTCTTT.

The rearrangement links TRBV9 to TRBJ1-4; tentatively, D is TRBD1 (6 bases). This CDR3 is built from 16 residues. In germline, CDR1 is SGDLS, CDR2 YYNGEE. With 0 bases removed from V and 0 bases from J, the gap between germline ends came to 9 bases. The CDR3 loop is CASSVGGGATNEKLFF. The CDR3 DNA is TGTGCCAGCAGCGTAGGAGGGGGGGCAACTAATGAAAAACTGTTTTTT. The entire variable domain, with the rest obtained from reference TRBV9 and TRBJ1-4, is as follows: DSGVTQTPKHLITATGQRVTLRCSPRSGDLSVYWYQQSLDQGLQFLIQYYNGEERAKGNILERFSAQQFPDLHSELNLSSLELGDSALYFCASSVGGGATNEKLFFGSGTQLSVL.

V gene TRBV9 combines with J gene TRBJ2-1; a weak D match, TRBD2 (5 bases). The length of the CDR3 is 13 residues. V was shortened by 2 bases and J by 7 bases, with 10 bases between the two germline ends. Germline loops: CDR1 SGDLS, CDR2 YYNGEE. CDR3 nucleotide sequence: TGTGCCAGCAGCGTGCCTCCGGGGAATGAGCAGTTCTTC. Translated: CASSVPPGNEQFF.

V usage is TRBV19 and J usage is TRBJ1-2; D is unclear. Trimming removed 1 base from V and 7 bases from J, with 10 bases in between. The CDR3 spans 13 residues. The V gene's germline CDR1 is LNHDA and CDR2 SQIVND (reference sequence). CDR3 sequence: CASSIAPGRGYTF. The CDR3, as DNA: TGTGCCAGTAGTATAGCTCCAGGACGTGGCTACACCTTC. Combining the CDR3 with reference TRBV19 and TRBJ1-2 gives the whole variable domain DGGITQSPKYLFRKEGQNVTLSCEQNLNHDAMYWYRQDPGQGLRLIYYSQIVNDFQKGDIAEGYSVSREKKESFPLTVTSAQKNPTAFYLCASSIAPGRGYTFGSGTRLTVV.

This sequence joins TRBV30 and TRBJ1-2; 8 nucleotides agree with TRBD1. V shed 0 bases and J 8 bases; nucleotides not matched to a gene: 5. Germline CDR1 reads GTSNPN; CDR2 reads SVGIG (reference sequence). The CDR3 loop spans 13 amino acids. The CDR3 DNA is TGTGCCTGGAGTGTCGGACAGGGAGGGGGCTACACCTTC. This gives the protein CAWSVGQGGGYTF.

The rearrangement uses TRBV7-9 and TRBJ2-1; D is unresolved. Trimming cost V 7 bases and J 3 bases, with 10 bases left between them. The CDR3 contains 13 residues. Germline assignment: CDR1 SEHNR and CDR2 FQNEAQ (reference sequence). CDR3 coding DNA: TGTGCCAGCACCCCGCAAATCTACAATGAGCAGTTCTTC. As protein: CASTPQIYNEQFF. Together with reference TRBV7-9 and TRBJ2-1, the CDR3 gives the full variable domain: DTGVSQNPRHKITKRGQNVTFRCDPISEHNRLYWYRQTLGQGPEFLTYFQNEAQLEKSRLLSDRFSAERPKGSFSTLEIQRTEQGDSAMYLCASTPQIYNEQFFGPGTRLTVL.

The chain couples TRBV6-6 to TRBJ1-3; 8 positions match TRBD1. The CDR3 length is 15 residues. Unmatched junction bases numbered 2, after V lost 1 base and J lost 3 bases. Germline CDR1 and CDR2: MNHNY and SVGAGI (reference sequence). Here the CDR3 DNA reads TGTGCCAGCAGTTACTTCGGACAGGGTGGAAACACCATATATTTT. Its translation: CASSYFGQGGNTIYF.

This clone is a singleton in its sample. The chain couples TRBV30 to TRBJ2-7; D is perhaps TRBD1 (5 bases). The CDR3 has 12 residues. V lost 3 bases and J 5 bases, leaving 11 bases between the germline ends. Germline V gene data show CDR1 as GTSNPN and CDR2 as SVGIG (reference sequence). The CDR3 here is CAWRPAGNEQYF. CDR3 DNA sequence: TGTGCCTGGAGGCCCGCAGGGAACGAGCAGTACTTC.

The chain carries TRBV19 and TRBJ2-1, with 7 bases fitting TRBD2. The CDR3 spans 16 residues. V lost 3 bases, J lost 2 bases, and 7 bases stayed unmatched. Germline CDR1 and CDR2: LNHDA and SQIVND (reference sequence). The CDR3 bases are TGTGCCAGTAGTATTGTCGCTAGCGGAACCTACAATGAGCAGTTCTTC. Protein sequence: CASSIVASGTYNEQFF.

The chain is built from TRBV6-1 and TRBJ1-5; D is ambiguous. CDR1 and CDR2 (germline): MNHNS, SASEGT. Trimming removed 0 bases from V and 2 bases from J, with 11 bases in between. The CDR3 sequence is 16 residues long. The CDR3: CASSEAIAGGNQPQHF. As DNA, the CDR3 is TGTGCCAGCAGTGAAGCCATCGCGGGAGGCAATCAGCCCCAGCATTTT.